The 9 T cell receptor beta chains below all came from one sample that was sequenced in a study of blood T cells in healthy people across ages. A second PCR of roughly 7 to 11 cycles used a sample-barcoded 5' primer and a J-beta primer mix. Via MiXCR, TCRdb re-called the 5' RACE reads, giving one row per CDR3 protein. The sample holds over 1,500,000 distinct CDR3 sequences; around 40% are singletons and the top ten take under 30%. Input material: blood. These receptors were taken from a human donor in good health.

The chain uses TRBV5-1 and TRBJ2-1; TRBD2 aligns across 9 bases. V was clipped by 0 bases and J by 7 bases; unmatched bases: 2. CDR3 length: 14 amino acids. The germline V gene encodes CDR1 SGHRS and CDR2 YFSETQ. Here the CDR3 reads CASSLGTSANEQFF. In DNA, the CDR3 is TGCGCCAGCAGCTTGGGGACTAGCGCGAATGAGCAGTTCTTC.

This clonotype was recorded a few times. The chain combines TRBV29-1 with TRBJ2-7; 9 nucleotides align to TRBD1. V lost 5 bases, J lost 6 bases, and 14 bases stayed unmatched. CDR3 length equals 15 residues. Germline CDR1 and CDR2: SQVTM and ANQGSEA. The CDR3 nucleotides are TGCAGCGTTACACCACGTAGGACAGGGGATGGCGAGCAGTACTTC. Its protein is CSVTPRRTGDGEQYF.

The gene calls are TRBV28 and TRBJ1-1; D not resolved. This CDR3 region has 13 residues. The V and J ends lost 3 bases and 8 bases respectively, with 13 bases between them. Germline V gene data show CDR1 as MDHEN and CDR2 as SYDVKM. This CDR3 is CASSLSASREAFF. CDR3 coding DNA: TGTGCCAGCAGTTTGTCAGCCTCTCGGGAAGCTTTCTTT. Full variable domain (missing parts from reference TRBV28 and TRBJ1-1): DVKVTQSSRYLVKRTGEKVFLECVQDMDHENMFWYRQDPGLGLRLIYFSYDVKMKEKGDIPEGYSVSREKKERFSLILESASTNQTSMYLCASSLSASREAFFGQGTRLTVV.

The CDR3 spells CASHGGLASTGELFF. Here the CDR3 DNA reads TGTGCCAGCCATGGTGGTCTCGCGTCGACCGGGGAGCTGTTTTTT. This rearrangement joins TRBV6-5 to TRBJ2-2, with D uncertain. This CDR3 comprises 15 residues. Germline CDR1 MNHEY, CDR2 SVGAGI. V was clipped by 8 bases and J by 5 bases, with 18 bases between them.

This clonotype was seen only once. The chain is built from TRBV3-1 and TRBJ1-1; D unresolved. The CDR3 runs 13 residues. Trimming took off 1 base at V and 11 bases at J, with 14 bases between the two ends. The V gene's germline CDR1 is LGHDT and CDR2 YNNKEL (reference sequence). CDR3 sequence (DNA): TGTGCCAGCAGCCAAGTAGCTGGGGTAGGGGCTTTCTTT. Translating it yields CASSQVAGVGAFF.

This clonotype has a count of ten or more. The chain carries TRBV4-1 and TRBJ2-7; D is perhaps TRBD1 (5 bases). CDR1 is MGHRA and CDR2 is YSYEKL in the germline V gene. CDR3 size: 15 residues. Between the trimmed V and J ends, which lost 0 bases and 4 bases, there was a span of 13 bases. CDR3 coding DNA: TGCGCCAGCAGCCAAGATTCCGACAGTACATACGAGCAGTACTTC. Translating it yields CASSQDSDSTYEQYF.

To note about this clonotype: One junction end disagrees with the germline gene, perhaps due to a read error. This chain joins TRBV7-2 and TRBJ1-1, with D possibly being TRBD1 (5 bases). Germline V gene data show CDR1 as SGHTA and CDR2 as FQGNSA. The CDR3 covers 15 residues. CDR3: CAGSLYGGENTEAFF. The CDR3 region has the DNA TGTGCCGGCAGCTTATACGGAGGGGAGAACACTGAAGCTTTCTTT.

Regarding this clonotype: One junction end does not reproduce the germline sequence, and a read error may be involved. The chain couples TRBV4-1 to TRBJ2-3; D may match TRBD1 or TRBD2 (6 bases each). The CDR3 covers 16 residues. The germline V gene encodes CDR1 MGHRA and CDR2 YSYEKL. The CDR3 reads CAGSLGGGLSTDTQYF. The CDR3, as DNA: TGCGCCGGCAGCCTAGGAGGGGGGTTGAGCACAGATACGCAGTATTTT.

The chain joins TRBV9 to TRBJ2-3; D unclear. The CDR3 runs to 13 residues. Germline V lookup: CDR1 SGDLS, CDR2 YYNGEE. The V end was cut by 4 bases, the J end by 7 bases, with 13 bases between. In DNA form, the CDR3 reads TGTGCCAGCAGCCTCAACCCACTATATACGCAGTATTTT. As protein: CASSLNPLYTQYF.